This T cell receptor (beta chain) was sequenced for a study of T cells in tuberculosis (dated by TCRdb to the late 2010s). Regarding the research as a whole: The study combined CD1B tetramers and high-throughput TCR immunosequencing to characterize T cells specific for the mycobacterial lipid antigen glucose monomycolate (GMM). IGRA-negative adolescents, IGRA-positive adolescents with latent tuberculosis and adults with active tuberculosis, more than 9 per group, were compared in a South African clinical cohort. Study-wide findings and limitations: Compared with IGRA-negative controls, TCR-alpha repertoires from active tuberculosis had smaller mean NN-distances to GMM-specific TCRs, which suggests that these TCRs underwent clonal expansion. Smaller NN-distances were partly driven by shorter CDR3-alpha lengths in active tuberculosis patients, and statistical significance was not reached for the TCR-beta difference. Clinical samples were selected based on which cryopreserved specimens were available, and the active tuberculosis cases were adults whereas the controls were adolescents. An accuracy of 87% (AUROC approximately 0.93) was reached by a classifier using the diverse GMM-specific repertoire, compared with more than 65% accuracy when GEM motif frequencies were used.

In this sample, this clone turned up once. The clone's antigen remains unknown. No base qualities exist here, and no much larger clone lies one base off it. The immunoSEQ multiplex PCR assay was used to generate TCR libraries, with TCR-beta and/or TCR-alpha/delta assays applied to each sample. The Illumina high-throughput platform was used to sequence the amplified TCR libraries. Per the source publication's procedure: Clustering and dimensionality reduction relied on pairwise TCRdist distances among GMM-specific receptors from T cells that were either sorted ex vivo or expanded in vitro. Each clinical repertoire was assigned a mean NN-distance score, defined as the average TCRdist to the nearest 10% of tetramer-positive reference sequences. GEM TCR motif frequency was computed as the fraction of unique TCRs matching known GEM sequences by V/J usage and CDR3 length. Active tuberculosis was classified by linear discriminant analysis with leave-one-out cross-validation, implemented in scikit-learn. TCRdb holds this immuneACCESS table with in-frame rearrangements only. Some clones are missing; in checked studies, unresolved V genes explain under half, and the rest has no known cause. V and J calls and clone size are those listed in that table; D and trimming were worked out from the DNA. This sample is represented by about 30,000 clones; approximately 95% of them were singletons. The ten biggest clones cover over 4.5% of the sample.

At study entry, a tuberculin skin test and the QuantiFERON-TB GOLD In-Tube IGRA were used to screen adolescents for latent tuberculosis infection. Immunosequencing was performed on unsorted cryopreserved PBMC and covered around 91,000 T cells per clinical donor on average. Eleven high schools in the Worcester region of the Western Cape, South Africa, served as enrollment sites for adolescents aged 12 to 18 years. Around ten M. tuberculosis-infected adolescents and some ten uninfected adolescents, matched for age and sex, were selected. PBMC from adolescents were isolated by density centrifugation from freshly drawn heparinized blood and were then cryopreserved. CDR1 and CDR2 are read off the germline V gene as LGHNA and YNFKEQ. The CDR3, from cysteine to phenylalanine, totals 14 residues. Kept here is only the CDR3 DNA, which spans 42 bases and is read in frame from base 1. V ends up 1 base short and J 2 bases short, with an unmatched junction base count of 1.

The chain joins TRBV4-2 to TRBJ1-2; 7 of the junction bases match TRBD1. This receptor was taken from a donor aged 10-29 years with latent tuberculosis or without tuberculosis infection. Sequenced: PBMCs. The nucleotides read TGTGCCAGCAGCCAAGGGGGACAGAACTATGGCTACACCTTC. Its amino acids are CASSQGGQNYGYTF.